Listed below are T cell receptor beta chains from one sample, sequenced in a study of T cell responses to AZD1222 COVID-19 vaccine. Clones were read by immunoSEQ multiplex PCR, and TCRdb kept only the in-frame ones, dropping some. This sample yields some 200,000 clones, of which more than 85% are seen a single time; around 3% belongs to the top ten. Sequencing used peripheral blood, obtained 28 days after the second AZD1222 dose. The receptors were gathered from an adult who received the AZD1222 COVID-19 vaccine. Both conserved end residues are part of each CDR3. A D gene is named only where the DNA matches it firmly.

j_call: TRBJ1-6; v_call: TRBV28; d_call: .; cdr3_nt: TGTGCCAGCAGTCCCTGGGGGTGGAGTTCACCCCTCCACTTT; cdr3_aa: CASSPWGWSSPLHF
j_call: TRBJ2-2; v_call: TRBV5-1; d_call: TRBD1; cdr3_nt: TGCGCCAGCAGCTTGGCAGGGGGCACCGGGGAGCTGTTTTTT; cdr3_aa: CASSLAGGTGELFF
j_call: TRBJ1-6; v_call: TRBV28; d_call: .; cdr3_nt: TGTGCCAGCACTCTCGGGGAGGGGCGGGGCTCACCCCTCCACTTT; cdr3_aa: CASTLGEGRGSPLHF
j_call: TRBJ2-7; v_call: TRBV30; d_call: .; cdr3_nt: TGTGCCTGGAGTGTAGGTGGGGGGACCGACGAGCAGTACTTC; cdr3_aa: CAWSVGGGTDEQYF
j_call: TRBJ2-7; v_call: TRBV6-5; d_call: .; cdr3_nt: TGTGCCAGCAGTTACTCGAGACAGAGCTCCTACGAGCAGTACTTC; cdr3_aa: CASSYSRQSSYEQYF
j_call: TRBJ2-2; v_call: TRBV27; d_call: .; cdr3_nt: TGTGCCAGCAGTTTAGAAGAAACCGGGGAGCTGTTTTTT; cdr3_aa: CASSLEETGELFF
j_call: TRBJ2-7; v_call: TRBV5-6; d_call: .; cdr3_nt: TGTGCCAGCAGCTTGGGGGATAGCGGATGGTACGAGCAGTACTTC; cdr3_aa: CASSLGDSGWYEQYF
j_call: TRBJ2-7; v_call: TRBV10-2; d_call: .; cdr3_nt: TGCGCCAGCAGGGACTGGGGGTACGAGCAGTACTTC; cdr3_aa: CASRDWGYEQYF
j_call: TRBJ2-7; v_call: TRBV6-4; d_call: .; cdr3_nt: TGTGCCAGCAGTGACTCCGGCAGGATAGCGCTTACCTACGAGCAGTACTTC; cdr3_aa: CASSDSGRIALTYEQYF
j_call: TRBJ1-5; v_call: TRBV5-1; d_call: TRBD1; cdr3_nt: TGCGCCAGCAGCTTGGATGGACAGGGGGCGAAGCCCCAGCATTTT; cdr3_aa: CASSLDGQGAKPQHF
j_call: TRBJ2-3; v_call: TRBV15; d_call: .; cdr3_nt: TGTGCCACCAGGGTAGTGGCCACAGATACGCAGTATTTT; cdr3_aa: CATRVVATDTQYF